Presented here are 8 T cell receptor beta chains from one specimen sequenced in a study of blood T cell repertoires in COVID-19 (dated by TCRdb to about 2020). Preparation of the library involved the immunoSEQ multiplex PCR assay. TCRdb holds this immuneACCESS table with in-frame rearrangements only. Some clones are missing; in checked studies, unresolved V genes explain under half, and the rest has no known cause. The sample table lists about 69,000 clones, under 85% of them with a count of one. Of the sample, about 14% falls within the top ten clones. Sequenced: peripheral blood. The receptor source for this set is a man aged 45-65 years with COVID-19, enrolled during active disease.

This clone was counted between two and nine times. This chain joins TRBV19 and TRBJ1-2; D may be TRBD1 (5 bases). Germline V CDR1 and CDR2: LNHDA, SQIVND (reference sequence). The CDR3 covers 16 residues. The V end lost 1 base, the J end lost 4 bases, and 16 bases lay between the germline ends. The CDR3 protein is CASSIGGGTDTYGYTF. The DNA of the CDR3 is TGTGCCAGTAGTATAGGTGGCGGGACTGATACCTATGGCTACACCTTC.

This clone is a singleton in its sample. The V gene is TRBV9, the J gene TRBJ1-3, with 8 nucleotides matching TRBD1. The germline V gene has CDR1 SGDLS and CDR2 YYNGEE. The CDR3 covers 17 residues. Trimming removed 4 bases from V and 0 bases from J; junction bases left unmatched: 9. The CDR3 loop reads CASSSGDRPSSGNTIYF. CDR3 DNA: TGTGCCAGCAGCTCAGGGGACAGGCCAAGCTCTGGAAACACCATATATTTT. Drawing the rest from reference TRBV9 and TRBJ1-3, the complete variable domain is DSGVTQTPKHLITATGQRVTLRCSPRSGDLSVYWYQQSLDQGLQFLIQYYNGEERAKGNILERFSAQQFPDLHSELNLSSLELGDSALYFCASSSGDRPSSGNTIYFGEGSWLTVV.

The genes are TRBV27 and TRBJ2-1; possibly TRBD2 for D (6 bases). Germline lookup yields CDR1 MNHEY and CDR2 SMNVEV (reference sequence). The CDR3 has 13 residues. Trimming took 5 bases from V and 9 from J, leaving 14 bases between them. CDR3 nucleotides: TGTGCCAGCAGTCACAGACCCGGGGGTGAGCAGTTCTTC. Its translation: CASSHRPGGEQFF.

V and J are TRBV4-1 and TRBJ2-1; 7 bases match TRBD2. The CDR3 has 14 amino acids. V shed 3 bases, J shed 3 bases, and the junction held 2 bases outside the gene matches. Germline loops: CDR1 MGHRA, CDR2 YSYEKL. DNA of the CDR3: TGCGCCAGCAGCCAGCCTAGCGGCTACAATGAGCAGTTCTTC. Protein: CASSQPSGYNEQFF.

The chain is built from TRBV11-3 and TRBJ2-7; TRBD1 matches 7 bases. Germline V CDR1 and CDR2: SGHNT, YENEEA. CDR3 size: 15 residues. The trim removed 5 bases at V and 4 bases at J, leaving 11 bases unmatched. As DNA, the CDR3 is TGTGCCAGCAGCCCCTCGGGACAGAGATTTTACGAGCAGTACTTC. This codes for CASSPSGQRFYEQYF.

This sequence joins TRBV9 and TRBJ1-3; 8 nucleotides agree with TRBD1. Germline loops: CDR1 SGDLS, CDR2 YYNGEE. CDR3 length: 18 amino acids. V was clipped by 3 bases and J by 3 bases; unmatched bases: 14. This chain's CDR3 is CASSAPGFGGTGGNTIYF. In DNA, the CDR3 is TGTGCCAGCAGCGCCCCCGGGTTCGGCGGGACAGGTGGAAACACCATATATTTT.

This chain uses TRBV13 with TRBJ1-2; D unresolved. CDR1 is PRHDT and CDR2 is FYEKMQ in the germline V gene (reference sequence). Deletions cut 1 base from V and 6 bases from J, with 12 bases between. The CDR3 runs to 14 residues. The CDR3 protein is CASSLVPGMDGYTF. The CDR3 DNA sequence: TGTGCCAGCAGCTTAGTACCAGGCATGGATGGCTACACCTTC.

This sequence joins TRBV19 and TRBJ1-2, with 9 bases matching TRBD1. V shed 1 base and J 5 bases; nucleotides not matched to a gene: 5. The CDR3 sequence is 15 residues long. Per the germline V gene, CDR1 is LNHDA and CDR2 is SQIVND (reference sequence). The DNA of the CDR3 is TGTGCCAGTAGTATAGTAACAGGGGGCGCATATGGCTACACCTTC. Translated, it gives CASSIVTGGAYGYTF.